This T cell receptor (beta chain) was found in a study of T cells in localized non-small cell lung cancer. Overall study findings and caveats: Greater T cell density in blood accompanied longer overall survival. The study detected a median roughly 50 of the top 100 tumor clones in adjacent lung. Analysis by sequencing included only one tumor region, so heterogeneity remains possible. The greatest T cell clonality was found in uninvolved adjacent lung (higher than in tumor).

Germline V gene sequence: CDR1 SGHNT, CDR2 YENEEA. Trimming removed 6 bases at V and 3 bases at J, with 20 bases between. This CDR3 is built from 17 residues. This table comes from immunoSEQ multiplex PCR, and its TCRdb copy is limited to in-frame clones, with some not included. The sample shows around 90,000 clones, around 80% of them seen only once. A note on this clone: Its specificity is not known.

This chain connects TRBV11-3 to TRBJ2-2; D perhaps matches TRBD2 (6 bases). This clonotype was sampled from a man aged 35-69 years with stage II squamous cell lung carcinoma. Specimen: PBMCs, collected before any cancer treatment. CDR3 bases: TGTGCCAGCAGATATTGGCCCGGCAGGGAGGACACCGGGGAGCTGTTTTTT. It translates to CASRYWPGREDTGELFF.